This T cell receptor (beta chain) comes out of a study of T cell repertoires in cytomegalovirus infection. On the study more broadly: Through public TCR beta signatures, both CMV infection and matching HLA type were indicated.

One entry per CDR3 protein, called by TCRdb with MiXCR from the reads. Of approximately 71,000 distinct CDR3 sequences in the sample, under 5% are singletons; the top ten hold around a fifth. With respect to this clonotype: No antigen is known for it.

Study observations and caveats: The study found HLA-C-restricted CMV-specific TCR beta clonotypes dominating the ex vivo response. The cumulative frequency of public TCR beta families distinguished individuals who carried CMV together with the relevant HLA.

Germline V gives CDR1 SGHVS, CDR2 FNYEAQ. V shed 0 bases and J 2 bases; nucleotides not matched to a gene: 12. CDR3 length: 19 residues. The sequence was collected from a human donor in good health (CMV status not recorded). Some clones in this sample may be carry-over from other donors' samples. This chain connects TRBV7-6 to TRBJ2-1; 8 bases map to TRBD2. Sequencing was carried out using PBMCs. CDR3 in DNA: TGTGCCAGCAGCTTAGCACCCCCCGCTAGCGGGCCCACCTACAATGAGCAGTTCTTC. Its translation: CASSLAPPASGPTYNEQFF.